These 3 T cell receptor beta chains were sequenced from one sample in a study of blood T cells in healthy people across ages. Next came a second PCR, run for about 7 to 12 cycles, which used a sample-barcoded 5' primer along with a J-beta primer mix. TCRdb reprocessed the 5' RACE reads via MiXCR and lists one record per CDR3 protein. The table has under 800,000 distinct CDR3 sequences, roughly 43% seen once. The sample consisted of blood. These receptor sequences come from a woman aged 55-69 years in good health.

The chain couples TRBV20-1 to TRBJ1-2; the match to TRBD1 covers 7 bases. J was trimmed by 6 bases and V by 4 bases; bases with no gene match: 11. Germline V gene data show CDR1 as DFQATT and CDR2 as SNEGSKA (reference sequence). CDR3 length equals 14 residues. The CDR3 bases are TGCAGTGCTACCGAACCAGACAGGGTGGATGGCTACACCTTC. Encoded protein: CSATEPDRVDGYTF.

This clonotype appeared a few times. The chain links TRBV7-2 to TRBJ1-6, with 7 nucleotides matching TRBD1. The CDR3 has 16 residues. CDR1 and CDR2 (germline): SGHTA, FQGNSA. After removal of 5 bases from V and 6 bases from J, the junction contained 10 bases not matched to a gene. Here the CDR3 DNA reads TGTGCCAGCAGCCGGGGGACAGCGGACGTTAATTCACCCCTCCACTTT. Its protein is CASSRGTADVNSPLHF.

The V call is TRBV20-1, the J call TRBJ2-7; D uncertain. V lost 1 base to trimming and J lost 3 bases, with 7 bases between them. The CDR3 is made up of 12 amino acids. Per the germline V gene, CDR1 is DFQATT and CDR2 is SNEGSKA (reference sequence). CDR3 DNA sequence: TGCAGTGCTAGAGTTGTGAACTACGAGCAGTACTTC. Translated, it gives CSARVVNYEQYF.